This T cell receptor beta chain derives from a study of OX40 agonist ivuxolimab in advanced cancers. Whole-study context: It was ivuxolimab, an agonistic anti-OX40 (CD134) antibody, that patients were treated with. Patients treated during dose escalation were battling hepatocellular carcinoma, melanoma, renal cell or head and neck cancer. Findings and limits, study-wide: Among the lowest peripheral clonal expansion occurred in 0.1-3.0 mg/kg partial responders. In CD8+ T cells, expanded clones were on average more numerous than in CD4+.

V lost 6 bases, J lost 0 bases, and 11 bases lay in between. The CDR3 totals 14 residues. From germline, CDR1 is SQVTM and CDR2 ANQGSEA. TCRdb keeps only in-frame clones here, not all; method: immunoSEQ multiplex PCR. The table shows tens of thousands of clones, with 80% to 90% occurring only once. About this clone: Its antigen is not identified.

The genes are TRBV29-1 and TRBJ2-2; a possible D gene is TRBD1 (5 bases). The TCR was taken from an adult with an advanced solid tumor such as melanoma, head and neck, liver or kidney cancer. Sequencing was performed on CD4+ or CD8+ T cells sorted from blood, taken in a trial of the OX40 agonist ivuxolimab. The CDR3 bases are TGCAGCGTGAAGGACAACGCGAACACCGGGGAGCTGTTTTTT. It is translated as CSVKDNANTGELFF.